A selection of T cell receptor beta chains follows, all from one sample in a study of T cell responses to AZD1222 COVID-19 vaccine. The method was immunoSEQ multiplex PCR; TCRdb's version includes in-frame clones alone and lacks a portion of them. Counted here are about 100,000 clones, roughly 86% occurring once; the ten biggest clones make up 4% to 4.5%. The sequences come from peripheral blood, collected on day 0 of MenACWY control vaccination. These receptors were taken from an adult in good health. CDR3s leave out the opening cysteine and the closing phenylalanine or tryptophan. Expanded clones get a size class; other rows say once, few or many, or leave the size out.

>TRBV6-2/TRBV6-3|once|TRBJ2-7
ASSDLRQVGRNYEQY
>TRBV10-3|once|TRBJ1-2
AITESTRGYT
>TRBV29-1|.|TRBJ1-4
SASRYTNEKLF
>TRBV6-2/TRBV6-3|.|TRBJ2-1
ASSPSGTSYNEQF
>TRBV15|.|TRBJ2-6
ATSGGKSGANVLT
>TRBV19|once|TRBJ2-1
ASSQTGAHEQF
>TRBV14|once|TRBJ2-7
ASSQGQDYSYEQY
>TRBV6-2/TRBV6-3|.|TRBJ2-7
ASSYLLYEQY
>TRBV6-5|.|TRBJ2-3
ASSLLTSGDTQY
>TRBV5-1|.|TRBJ2-5
ASSLTGLETQY
>TRBV6-1|.|TRBJ2-5
ASSEAGTGVETQY
>TRBV5-4|.|TRBJ2-7
ASSFDRGSDEQY
>TRBV7-9|.|TRBJ2-7
ASSLFYEQY
>TRBV12-3/TRBV12-4|.|TRBJ2-2
ASSQKTGELF
>TRBV3-1/TRBV3-2|.|TRBJ1-3
ASSQDLTPGNTIY
>TRBV9|.|TRBJ2-1
ASSVAAGIFGNEQF
>TRBV9|.|TRBJ1-3
ASSVVGTPSGNTIY
>TRBV5-5|.|TRBJ2-2
ASSLGGLAEVTGELF
>TRBV19|.|TRBJ1-1
ASREGQGLSEAF
>TRBV28|.|TRBJ2-1
ASSLSRWRNEQF
>TRBV30|.|TRBJ1-5
AWGIRGNQPQH
>TRBV6-2/TRBV6-3|.|TRBJ2-7
ASSPGTGYEQY
>TRBV4-3|few|TRBJ1-1
ASSQQPEGTGRDEAF
>TRBV28|.|TRBJ1-2
SSRQGRWDGYT
>TRBV18|few|TRBJ1-2
ASSLLSGSSGYT
>TRBV3-1/TRBV3-2|.|TRBJ2-7
ASSSDPGAYEQY
>TRBV19|few|TRBJ1-1
ASRQGTEAF
>TRBV4-2|once|TRBJ2-7
ASSPTRGQAYEQY
>TRBV5-1|.|TRBJ2-1
ASSTGRGSGNEQF
>TRBV7-8|once|TRBJ2-1
ASSLEGQGPNEQF
>TRBV5-1|once|TRBJ2-5
ASSLALGTAETQY
>TRBV7-6|.|TRBJ2-2
ASSLFGLPPGGELF